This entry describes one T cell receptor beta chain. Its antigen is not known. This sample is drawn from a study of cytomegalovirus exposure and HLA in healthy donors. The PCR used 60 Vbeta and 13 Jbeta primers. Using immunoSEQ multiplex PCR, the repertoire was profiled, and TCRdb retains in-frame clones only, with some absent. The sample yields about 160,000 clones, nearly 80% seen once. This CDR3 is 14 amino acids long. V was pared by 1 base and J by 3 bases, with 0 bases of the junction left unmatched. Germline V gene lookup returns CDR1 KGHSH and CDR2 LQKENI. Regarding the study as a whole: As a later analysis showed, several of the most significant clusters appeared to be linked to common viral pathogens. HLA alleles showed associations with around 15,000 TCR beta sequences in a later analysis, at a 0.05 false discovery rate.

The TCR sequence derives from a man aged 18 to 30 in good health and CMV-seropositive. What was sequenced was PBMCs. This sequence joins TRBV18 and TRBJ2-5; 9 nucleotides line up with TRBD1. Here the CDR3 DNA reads TGTGCCAGCTCACCACGGACAGGGGAAGAGACCCAGTACTTC. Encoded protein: CASSPRTGEETQYF.